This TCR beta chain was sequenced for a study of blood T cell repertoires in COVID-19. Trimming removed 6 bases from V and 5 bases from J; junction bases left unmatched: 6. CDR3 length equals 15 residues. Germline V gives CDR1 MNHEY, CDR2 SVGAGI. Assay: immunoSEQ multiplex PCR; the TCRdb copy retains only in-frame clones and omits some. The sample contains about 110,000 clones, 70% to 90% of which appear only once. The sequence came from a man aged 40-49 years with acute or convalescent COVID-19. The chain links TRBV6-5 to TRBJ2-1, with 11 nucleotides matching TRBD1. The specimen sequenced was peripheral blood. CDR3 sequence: CASRWWGQGDNEQFF. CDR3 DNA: TGTGCCAGCAGATGGTGGGGACAGGGGGACAATGAGCAGTTCTTC.